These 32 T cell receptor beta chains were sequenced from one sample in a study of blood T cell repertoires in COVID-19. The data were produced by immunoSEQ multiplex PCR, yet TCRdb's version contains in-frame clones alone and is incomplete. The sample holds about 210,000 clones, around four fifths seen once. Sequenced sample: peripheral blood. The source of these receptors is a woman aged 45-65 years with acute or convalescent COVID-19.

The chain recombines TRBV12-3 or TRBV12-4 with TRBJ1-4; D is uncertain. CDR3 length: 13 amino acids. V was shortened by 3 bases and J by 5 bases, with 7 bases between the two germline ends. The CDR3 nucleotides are TGTGCCAGCAGTTTGAGCTGGAATGAAAAACTGTTTTTT. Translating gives CASSLSWNEKLFF.

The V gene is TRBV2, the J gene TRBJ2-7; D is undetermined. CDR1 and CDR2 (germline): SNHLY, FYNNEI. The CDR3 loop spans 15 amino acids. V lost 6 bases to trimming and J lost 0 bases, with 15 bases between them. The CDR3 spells CASSAQQLNSYEQYF. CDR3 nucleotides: TGTGCCAGCAGCGCCCAACAGCTGAACTCCTACGAGCAGTACTTC.

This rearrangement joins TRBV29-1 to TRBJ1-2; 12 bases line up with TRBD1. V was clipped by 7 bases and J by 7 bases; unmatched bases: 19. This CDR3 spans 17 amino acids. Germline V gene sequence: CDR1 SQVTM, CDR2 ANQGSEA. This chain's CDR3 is CSALRTGTGGGVGGYTF. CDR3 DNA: TGCAGCGCGCTAAGAACCGGGACAGGGGGCGGAGTAGGTGGCTACACCTTC.

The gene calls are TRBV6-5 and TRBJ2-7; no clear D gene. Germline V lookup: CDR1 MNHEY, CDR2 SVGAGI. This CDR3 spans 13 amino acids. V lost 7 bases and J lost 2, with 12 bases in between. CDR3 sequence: CASITTGTYEQYF. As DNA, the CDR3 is TGTGCCAGCATCACGACTGGCACCTACGAGCAGTACTTC.

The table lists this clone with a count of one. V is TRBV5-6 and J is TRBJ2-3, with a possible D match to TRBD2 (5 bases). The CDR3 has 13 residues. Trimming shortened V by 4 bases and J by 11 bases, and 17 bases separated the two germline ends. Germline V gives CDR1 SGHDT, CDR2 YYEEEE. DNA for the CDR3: TGTGCCAGCAGCATGGTGCTCAGCGGCGGGCAGTATTTT. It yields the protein CASSMVLSGGQYF.

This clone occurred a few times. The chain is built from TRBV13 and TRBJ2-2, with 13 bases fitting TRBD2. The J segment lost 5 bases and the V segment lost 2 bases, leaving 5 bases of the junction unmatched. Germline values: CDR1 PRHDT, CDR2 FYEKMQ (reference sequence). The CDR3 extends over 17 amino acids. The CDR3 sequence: CASSLTSGRAGTGELFF. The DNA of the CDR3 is TGTGCCAGCAGCTTAACTAGCGGGAGGGCAGGGACCGGGGAGCTGTTTTTT.

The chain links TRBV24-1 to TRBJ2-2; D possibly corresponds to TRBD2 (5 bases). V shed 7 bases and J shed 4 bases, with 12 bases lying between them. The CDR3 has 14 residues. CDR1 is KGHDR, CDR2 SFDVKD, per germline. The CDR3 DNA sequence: TGTGCCACCAGGGGGTCCCGGGGCACCGGGGAGCTGTTTTTT. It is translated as CATRGSRGTGELFF.

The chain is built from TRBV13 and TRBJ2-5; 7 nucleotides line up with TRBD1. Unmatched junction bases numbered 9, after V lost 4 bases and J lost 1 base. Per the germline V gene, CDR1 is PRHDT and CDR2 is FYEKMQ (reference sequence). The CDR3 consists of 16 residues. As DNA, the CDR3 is TGTGCCAGCAGCTACTACAGGGGCCGCCTCCAAGAGACCCAGTACTTC. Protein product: CASSYYRGRLQETQYF.

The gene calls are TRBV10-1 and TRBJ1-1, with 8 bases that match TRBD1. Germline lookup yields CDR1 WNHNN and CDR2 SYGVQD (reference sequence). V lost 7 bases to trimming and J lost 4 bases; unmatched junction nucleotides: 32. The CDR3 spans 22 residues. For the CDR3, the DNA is TGCGCCAGCATTCTCCCCCACGGGTATAACATTGTGGGGACAGGTTTGAGCACTGAAGCTTTCTTT. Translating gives CASILPHGYNIVGTGLSTEAFF.

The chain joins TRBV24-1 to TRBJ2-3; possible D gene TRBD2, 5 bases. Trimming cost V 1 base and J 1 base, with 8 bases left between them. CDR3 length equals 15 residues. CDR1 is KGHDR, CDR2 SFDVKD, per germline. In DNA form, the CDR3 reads TGTGCCACCAGTGATTTCTTCGGGGGCACAGATACGCAGTATTTT. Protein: CATSDFFGGTDTQYF.

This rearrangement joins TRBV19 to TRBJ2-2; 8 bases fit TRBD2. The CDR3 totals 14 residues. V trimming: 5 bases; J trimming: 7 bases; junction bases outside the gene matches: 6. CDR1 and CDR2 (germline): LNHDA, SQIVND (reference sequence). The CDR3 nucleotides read TGTGCCAGTAGTCTTGGCGGGAGGTTCGGGGAGCTGTTTTTT. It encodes CASSLGGRFGELFF.

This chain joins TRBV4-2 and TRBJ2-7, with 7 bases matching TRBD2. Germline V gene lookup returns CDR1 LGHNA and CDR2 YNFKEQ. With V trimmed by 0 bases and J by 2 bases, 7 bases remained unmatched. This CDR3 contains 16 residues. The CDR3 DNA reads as TGTGCCAGCAGCCAAGATTCGGGGGGAACTACCTACGAGCAGTACTTC. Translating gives CASSQDSGGTTYEQYF.

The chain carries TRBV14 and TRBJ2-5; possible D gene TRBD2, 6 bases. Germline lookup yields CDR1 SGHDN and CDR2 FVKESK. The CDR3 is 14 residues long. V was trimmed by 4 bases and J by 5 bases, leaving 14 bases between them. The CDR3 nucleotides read TGTGCCAGCAGCCGCAGGGAGGTGGGGGAGACCCAGTACTTC. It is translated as CASSRREVGETQYF.

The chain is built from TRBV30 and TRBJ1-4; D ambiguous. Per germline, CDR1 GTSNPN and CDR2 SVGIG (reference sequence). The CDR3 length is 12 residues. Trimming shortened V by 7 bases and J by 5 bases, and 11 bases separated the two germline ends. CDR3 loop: CALSRGNEKLFF. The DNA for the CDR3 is TGTGCCTTATCTCGAGGGAATGAAAAACTGTTTTTT. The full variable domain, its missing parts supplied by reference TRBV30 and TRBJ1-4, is SQTIHQWPATLVQPVGSPLSLECTVEGTSNPNLYWYRQAAGRGLQLLFYSVGIGQISSEVPQNLSASRPQDRQFILSSKKLLLSDSGFYLCALSRGNEKLFFGSGTQLSVL.

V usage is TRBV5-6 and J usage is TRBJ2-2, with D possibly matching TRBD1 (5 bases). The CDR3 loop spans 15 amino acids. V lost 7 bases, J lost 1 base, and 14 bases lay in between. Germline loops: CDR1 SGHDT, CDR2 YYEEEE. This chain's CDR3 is CASAPRAKNTGELFF. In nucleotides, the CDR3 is TGTGCCAGCGCTCCCAGGGCGAAGAACACCGGGGAGCTGTTTTTT.

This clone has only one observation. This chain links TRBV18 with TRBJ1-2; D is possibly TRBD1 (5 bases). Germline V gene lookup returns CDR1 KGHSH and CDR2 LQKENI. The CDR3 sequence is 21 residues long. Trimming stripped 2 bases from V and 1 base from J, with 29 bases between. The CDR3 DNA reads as TGTGCCAGCTCACCAAATCGGGACTTCTTGCCCGGGGAAAGATTTAACTATGGCTACACCTTC. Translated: CASSPNRDFLPGERFNYGYTF.

CDR3 nucleotides: TGTGCCAGCAGCCCCCCGTCGGAAGAGACCCAGTACTTC. Translating it yields CASSPPSEETQYF. This sequence joins TRBV5-4 and TRBJ2-5; D is undetermined. CDR3 length: 13 amino acids. The ends were cut back, 4 bases at V and 3 bases at J, with 10 bases in the middle. The germline V gene encodes CDR1 SGHNT and CDR2 YYREEE (reference sequence).

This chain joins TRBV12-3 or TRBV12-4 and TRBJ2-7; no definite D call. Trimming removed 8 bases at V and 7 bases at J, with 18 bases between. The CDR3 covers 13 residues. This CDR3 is CASSIALIGEQYF. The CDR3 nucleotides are TGTGCCAGCTCGATCGCTCTGATCGGGGAGCAGTACTTC.

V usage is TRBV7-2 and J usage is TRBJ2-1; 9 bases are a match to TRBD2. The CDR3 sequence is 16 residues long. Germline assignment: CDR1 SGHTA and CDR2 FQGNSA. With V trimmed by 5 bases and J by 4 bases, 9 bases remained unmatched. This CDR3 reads CASSLNRLAVYNEQFF. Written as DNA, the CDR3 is TGTGCCAGCAGCCTTAACCGACTAGCGGTATACAATGAGCAGTTCTTC.

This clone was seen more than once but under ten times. In nucleotides, the CDR3 is TGCGCCAGCAGGGGACTAGCGCAAGACCCAGATACGCAGTATTTT. Its translation is CASRGLAQDPDTQYF. V is TRBV5-1 and J is TRBJ2-3; 10 bases map to TRBD2. Unmatched junction bases numbered 7, after V lost 5 bases and J lost 4 bases. The CDR3 totals 15 residues. CDR1 is SGHRS and CDR2 is YFSETQ in the germline V gene.

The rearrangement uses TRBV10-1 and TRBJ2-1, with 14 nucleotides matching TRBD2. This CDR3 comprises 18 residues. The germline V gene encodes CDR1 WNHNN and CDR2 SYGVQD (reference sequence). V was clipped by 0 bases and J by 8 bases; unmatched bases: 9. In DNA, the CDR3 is TGCGCCAGCAGTGAGTCGACTAGCGGGAGGGCCGGGGGCGATGAGCAGTTCTTC. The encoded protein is CASSESTSGRAGGDEQFF.

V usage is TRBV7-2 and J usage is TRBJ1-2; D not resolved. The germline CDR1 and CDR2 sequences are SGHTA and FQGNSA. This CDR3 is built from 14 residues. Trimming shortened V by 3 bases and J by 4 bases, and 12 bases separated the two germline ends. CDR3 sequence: CASSLSGTFYGYTF. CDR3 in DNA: TGTGCCAGCAGCTTGTCGGGAACCTTCTATGGCTACACCTTC. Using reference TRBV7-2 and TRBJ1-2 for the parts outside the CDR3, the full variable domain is GAGVSQSPSNKVTEKGKDVELRCDPISGHTALYWYRQSLGQGLEFLIYFQGNSAPDKSGLPSDRFSAERTGGSVSTLTIQRTQQEDSAVYLCASSLSGTFYGYTFGSGTRLTVV.

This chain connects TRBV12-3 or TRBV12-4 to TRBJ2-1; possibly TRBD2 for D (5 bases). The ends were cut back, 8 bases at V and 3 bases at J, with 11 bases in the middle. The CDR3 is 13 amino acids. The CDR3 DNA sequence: TGTGCCAGCGCCCCCAGCGGCTACAATGAGCAGTTCTTC. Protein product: CASAPSGYNEQFF.

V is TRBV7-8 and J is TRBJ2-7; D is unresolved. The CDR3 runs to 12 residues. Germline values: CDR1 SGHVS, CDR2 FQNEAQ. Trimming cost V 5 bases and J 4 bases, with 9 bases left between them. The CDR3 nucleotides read TGTGCCAGCAGCCAGAACATGTACGAGCAGTACTTC. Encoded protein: CASSQNMYEQYF. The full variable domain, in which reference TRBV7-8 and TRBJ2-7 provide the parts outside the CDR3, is GAGVSQSPRYKVAKRGQDVALRCDPISGHVSLFWYQQALGQGPEFLTYFQNEAQLDKSGLPSDRFFAERPEGSVSTLKIQRTQQEDSAVYLCASSQNMYEQYFGPGTRLTVT.

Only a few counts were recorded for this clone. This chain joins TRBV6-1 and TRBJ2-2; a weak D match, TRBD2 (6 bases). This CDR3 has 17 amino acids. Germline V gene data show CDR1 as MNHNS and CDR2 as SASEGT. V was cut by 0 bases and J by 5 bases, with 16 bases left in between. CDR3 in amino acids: CASSEAPAPGRTGELFF. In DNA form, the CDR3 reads TGTGCCAGCAGTGAAGCGCCAGCCCCTGGGAGGACCGGGGAGCTGTTTTTT.

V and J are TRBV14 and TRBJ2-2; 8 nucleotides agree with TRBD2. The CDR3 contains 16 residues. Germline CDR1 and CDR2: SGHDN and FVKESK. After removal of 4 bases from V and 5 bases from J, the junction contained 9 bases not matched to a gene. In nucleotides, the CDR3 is TGTGCCAGCAGCCCTCTGCAGCGGGAGCGGACCGGGGAGCTGTTTTTT. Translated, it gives CASSPLQRERTGELFF.

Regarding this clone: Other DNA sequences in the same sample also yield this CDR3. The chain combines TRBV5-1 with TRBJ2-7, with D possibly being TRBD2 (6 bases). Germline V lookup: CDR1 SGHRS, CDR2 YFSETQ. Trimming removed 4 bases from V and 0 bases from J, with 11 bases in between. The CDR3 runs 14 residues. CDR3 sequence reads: CASSPLAGSYEQYF. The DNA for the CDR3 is TGCGCCAGCAGCCCACTAGCTGGCTCCTACGAGCAGTACTTC. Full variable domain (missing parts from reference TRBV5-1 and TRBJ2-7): KAGVTQTPRYLIKTRGQQVTLSCSPISGHRSVSWYQQTPGQGLQFLFEYFSETQRNKGNFPGRFSGRQFSNSRSEMNVSTLELGDSALYLCASSPLAGSYEQYFGPGTRLTVT.

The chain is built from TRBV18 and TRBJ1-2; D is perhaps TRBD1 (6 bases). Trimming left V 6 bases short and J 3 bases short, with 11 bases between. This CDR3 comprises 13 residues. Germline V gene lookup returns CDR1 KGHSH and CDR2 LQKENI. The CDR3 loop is CASSPGTHYGYTF. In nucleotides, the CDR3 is TGTGCCAGCTCGCCCGGGACACACTATGGCTACACCTTC.

For the CDR3, the DNA is TGTGCCAGTAGGCAGGGGAAGAATCAGCCCCAGCATTTT. As protein: CASRQGKNQPQHF. The chain employs TRBV19 and TRBJ1-5; D may be TRBD1 (6 bases). CDR3 length: 13 residues. The V and J ends lost 6 bases and 4 bases respectively, with 10 bases between them. Germline CDR1 is LNHDA and CDR2 is SQIVND (reference sequence).

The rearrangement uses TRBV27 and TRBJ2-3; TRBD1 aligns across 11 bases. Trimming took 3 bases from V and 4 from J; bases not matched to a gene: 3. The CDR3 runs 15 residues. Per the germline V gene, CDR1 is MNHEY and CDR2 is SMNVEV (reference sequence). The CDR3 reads CASSLGQGVPDTQYF. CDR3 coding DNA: TGTGCCAGCAGTTTGGGACAGGGGGTTCCAGATACGCAGTATTTT.

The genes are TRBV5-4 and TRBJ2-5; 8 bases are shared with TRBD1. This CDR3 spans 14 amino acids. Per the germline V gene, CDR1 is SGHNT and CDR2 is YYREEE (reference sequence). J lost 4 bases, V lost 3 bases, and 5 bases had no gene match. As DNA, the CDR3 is TGTGCCAGCAGCTCCCAGACAGGGGCAGAGACCCAGTACTTC. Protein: CASSSQTGAETQYF.

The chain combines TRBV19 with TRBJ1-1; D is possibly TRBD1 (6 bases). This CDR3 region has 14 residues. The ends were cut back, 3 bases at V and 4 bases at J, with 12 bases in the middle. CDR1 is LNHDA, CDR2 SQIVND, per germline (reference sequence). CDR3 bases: TGTGCCAGTAGTATGGGGGCGGATACCACTGAAGCTTTCTTT. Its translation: CASSMGADTTEAFF. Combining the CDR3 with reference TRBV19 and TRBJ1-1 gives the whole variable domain DGGITQSPKYLFRKEGQNVTLSCEQNLNHDAMYWYRQDPGQGLRLIYYSQIVNDFQKGDIAEGYSVSREKKESFPLTVTSAQKNPTAFYLCASSMGADTTEAFFGQGTRLTVV.